These T cell receptor beta chains were read from a single sample in a study of T cells in Graves' hyperthyroidism and ophthalmopathy. MiXCR, applied by TCRdb to the multiplex PCR reads, yields one record per CDR3 protein. The sample contains about 380,000 distinct CDR3 sequences, more than 12% of which appear only once. The material sequenced was blood. The receptors here all came from a woman in her thirties with Graves' ophthalmopathy. The CDR3 runs from the conserved cysteine through the conserved F or W. D genes are given only for firm matches. The listing skips clone size in some rows; elsewhere it reads once, few, many or a size class.

D	size	V	length	J	DNA	CDR3
NA	many	TRBV14	13	TRBJ1-5	TGTGCCAGCAGCCGGACAGCGTCCCAGCCCCAGCATTTT	CASSRTASQPQHF
NA	many	TRBV14	13	TRBJ1-5	TGTGCCAGCAGCCAAGACAGTTTCCAGCCCCAGCATTTT	CASSQDSFQPQHF
TRBD2	many	TRBV12-3/TRBV12-4	16	TRBJ2-5	TGTGCCAGCAGCCCTCACATAGCGGGGGCCCAAGAGACCCAGTACTTC	CASSPHIAGAQETQYF
NA	few	TRBV6-1	13	TRBJ1-5	TGTGCCAGCAGTGAAAGGCCAGGTCAGCCCCAGCATTTT	CASSERPGQPQHF
TRBD2	few	TRBV24-1	18	TRBJ2-1	TGTGCCACCAGTGATCAAGGACTAGCTCAGAGCTCCTACAATGAGCAGTTCTTC	CATSDQGLAQSSYNEQFF
TRBD2	NA	TRBV27	15	TRBJ2-1	TGTGCCAGCAGTTTCCCTGGCGGGGGAACCAATGAGCAGTTCTTC	CASSFPGGGTNEQFF
NA	NA	TRBV5-5	15	TRBJ1-1	TGTGCCAGCAGCTTACGGGACCGGGAGAGAACTGAAGCTTTCTTT	CASSLRDRERTEAFF
NA	many	TRBV5-8	15	TRBJ2-1	TGTGCCAGCAGCTTATGGTCGGGGCCGTTGAATGAGCAGTTCTTC	CASSLWSGPLNEQFF
NA	many	TRBV10-3	15	TRBJ1-5	TGTGCCATCAGTGCAGGTGACAGGATGAATCAGCCCCAGCATTTT	CAISAGDRMNQPQHF
TRBD2	many	TRBV28	14	TRBJ2-7	TGTGCCAGCAGTTTAATTAGCGGGGTCTACGAGCAGTACTTC	CASSLISGVYEQYF